A selection of T cell receptor beta chains follows, all from one sample in a study of blood T cell repertoires in COVID-19. Method: immunoSEQ multiplex PCR; TCRdb's copy keeps in-frame clones and lacks some. Of hundreds of thousands of clones listed, approximately 90% are singletons. Sequencing was done on a sample of PBMCs or T cells enriched from blood (not recorded which). These receptors were taken from a man aged 25 to 40 who had recovered from COVID-19. The CDR3 runs from the conserved cysteine through the conserved F or W. Each record gives: D gene, clone size, V gene, J gene, CDR3 DNA, CDR3 protein. D genes are given only for firm matches. The size field is filled for only some rows; it gives once, few, many or a size class.

d_gene: TRBD1
abundance: NA
v_gene: TRBV11-2
j_gene: TRBJ1-3
CDR3nt: TGTGCCAGCAGCTCCTTAGAGACAGGGGACGGAAACACCATATATTTT
CDR3aa: CASSSLETGDGNTIYF

d_gene: NA
abundance: NA
v_gene: TRBV28
j_gene: TRBJ1-1
CDR3nt: TGTGCCAGCAGGAATCCAACAGGTGCTAACACTGAAGCTTTCTTT
CDR3aa: CASRNPTGANTEAFF

d_gene: NA
abundance: NA
v_gene: TRBV4-1
j_gene: TRBJ2-3
CDR3nt: TGCGCCAGCAGCTCCTCAGCGGAGTCCCCAGATACGCAGTATTTT
CDR3aa: CASSSSAESPDTQYF

d_gene: NA
abundance: NA
v_gene: TRBV7-9
j_gene: TRBJ2-1
CDR3nt: TGTGCCAGCAGCTTATGGCGGCGCGAGTCCTACAATGAGCAGTTCTTC
CDR3aa: CASSLWRRESYNEQFF

d_gene: NA
abundance: NA
v_gene: TRBV18
j_gene: TRBJ2-3
CDR3nt: TGTGCCAGCTCACCGGGGACTGCCGCTAGCACAGATACGCAGTATTTT
CDR3aa: CASSPGTAASTDTQYF

d_gene: NA
abundance: NA
v_gene: TRBV21-1
j_gene: TRBJ1-1
CDR3nt: TGTGCCAGCCAAGGGGGCCCCAATGAAGCTTTCTTT
CDR3aa: CASQGGPNEAFF

d_gene: TRBD1
abundance: NA
v_gene: TRBV12-3/TRBV12-4
j_gene: TRBJ1-2
CDR3nt: TGTGCCAGCAGGGGGACAGGGATTGGCTACACCTTC
CDR3aa: CASRGTGIGYTF

d_gene: TRBD1
abundance: NA
v_gene: TRBV19
j_gene: TRBJ1-2
CDR3nt: TGTGCCTCTTACAGGGGAAACTATGGCTACACCTTC
CDR3aa: CASYRGNYGYTF

d_gene: NA
abundance: NA
v_gene: TRBV28
j_gene: TRBJ2-5
CDR3nt: TGTGCCAGCAGTTTGGAGGGCGACCAGTACTTC
CDR3aa: CASSLEGDQYF

d_gene: TRBD2
abundance: NA
v_gene: TRBV6-5
j_gene: TRBJ2-5
CDR3nt: TGTGCCAGCAGTTACTCGACGGGGGGTAGTGAGACCCAGTACTTC
CDR3aa: CASSYSTGGSETQYF

d_gene: TRBD1
abundance: NA
v_gene: TRBV10-3
j_gene: TRBJ1-1
CDR3nt: TGTGCCATCAGTGGGACAGGGGGCCTAGGTGAAGCTTTCTTT
CDR3aa: CAISGTGGLGEAFF

d_gene: TRBD1
abundance: NA
v_gene: TRBV5-1
j_gene: TRBJ2-7
CDR3nt: TGCGCCAGCAGCTTGTTCCAGGACAGGGCCTACGAGCAGTACTTC
CDR3aa: CASSLFQDRAYEQYF

d_gene: TRBD1
abundance: NA
v_gene: TRBV5-4
j_gene: TRBJ2-7
CDR3nt: TGTGCCAGCAGCTTAAGACAGGGGGCTCAGTCCGAGCAGTACTTC
CDR3aa: CASSLRQGAQSEQYF

d_gene: TRBD1
abundance: NA
v_gene: TRBV30
j_gene: TRBJ1-1
CDR3nt: TGTGCCTGGACTCCAGGACAGGCCCAAACGGCTTTCTTT
CDR3aa: CAWTPGQAQTAFF

d_gene: NA
abundance: few
v_gene: TRBV12-2
j_gene: TRBJ1-2
CDR3nt: TGTGCAAGTCGCCCCGGACAGGCTGGCGATGGCTACACCTTC
CDR3aa: CASRPGQAGDGYTF

d_gene: NA
abundance: NA
v_gene: TRBV13
j_gene: TRBJ1-2
CDR3nt: TGTGCCAGCAGCTTAGGACGGGGGGCTAAAGGCTACACCTTC
CDR3aa: CASSLGRGAKGYTF

d_gene: NA
abundance: NA
v_gene: TRBV18
j_gene: TRBJ2-3
CDR3nt: TGTGCCAGCTCCCTAGGACTCACAGATACGCAGTATTTT
CDR3aa: CASSLGLTDTQYF

d_gene: NA
abundance: NA
v_gene: TRBV19
j_gene: TRBJ1-2
CDR3nt: TGTGCCAGTAGTATACGGGGGTATGGCTACACCTTC
CDR3aa: CASSIRGYGYTF

d_gene: TRBD1
abundance: NA
v_gene: TRBV27
j_gene: TRBJ1-1
CDR3nt: TGTGCCAGCAGCCACCGGACAGGGGCATCCACTGAAGCTTTCTTT
CDR3aa: CASSHRTGASTEAFF

d_gene: TRBD1
abundance: NA
v_gene: TRBV30
j_gene: TRBJ1-2
CDR3nt: TGTGCCTGGAGCTGGCCAGGGGGTGAAAACTACTATGGCTACACCTTC
CDR3aa: CAWSWPGGENYYGYTF